Below, 11 T cell receptor beta chains from the same sample are listed, as sequenced in a study of cytomegalovirus exposure and HLA in healthy donors. Profiling relied on immunoSEQ multiplex PCR, and the TCRdb table lists in-frame clones only, not all of them. The repertoire has a few hundred thousand clones, 65% to 85% of them found once; the top ten carry about an eighth. Sequencing was carried out using PBMCs. Receptors originate from a woman in her twenties or thirties in good health and CMV-seropositive.

The rearrangement uses TRBV11-3 and TRBJ2-7, with TRBD2 identical over 8 bases. Germline CDR1 reads SGHNT; CDR2 reads YENEEA. The CDR3 is 15 amino acids. With 2 bases clipped from V and 2 bases from J, the junction kept 5 bases outside the gene matches. CDR3 amino acids: CASSLYSGSAYEQYF. CDR3 DNA sequence: TGTGCCAGCAGCTTATACAGCGGGAGTGCCTACGAGCAGTACTTC.

Only one count was recorded for this clone. This chain links TRBV28 with TRBJ1-1, with D hard to call. CDR1 MDHEN and CDR2 SYDVKM come from the germline V gene. Trimming removed 3 bases from V and 5 bases from J, with 13 bases in between. This CDR3 contains 14 residues. The CDR3 bases are TGTGCCAGCAGTTTTCCCAATCCGGGGACTGAAGCTTTCTTT. It yields the protein CASSFPNPGTEAFF. Based on the CDR3 plus reference TRBV28 and TRBJ1-1, the full variable domain is DVKVTQSSRYLVKRTGEKVFLECVQDMDHENMFWYRQDPGLGLRLIYFSYDVKMKEKGDIPEGYSVSREKKERFSLILESASTNQTSMYLCASSFPNPGTEAFFGQGTRLTVV.

This CDR3 reads CASSPVRDGELFF. In DNA form, the CDR3 reads TGTGCCAGCTCACCAGTGAGGGACGGGGAGCTGTTTTTT. The V call is TRBV18, the J call TRBJ2-2, with D possibly matching TRBD2 (5 bases). The length of the CDR3 is 13 residues. The V gene lost 2 bases and the J gene lost 7 bases, with 8 bases spanning the gap. CDR1 is KGHSH, CDR2 LQKENI, per germline.

V is TRBV14 and J is TRBJ2-7; TRBD1 matches at 7 bases. The CDR3 has 15 residues. Germline CDR1 is SGHDN and CDR2 is FVKESK. With 1 base clipped from V and 4 bases from J, the junction kept 7 bases outside the gene matches. In DNA, the CDR3 is TGTGCCAGCAGCCAAGTAACCAAGGGGGCATACGAGCAGTACTTC. This codes for CASSQVTKGAYEQYF.

The chain combines TRBV28 with TRBJ2-5; 8 bases match TRBD1. Germline V gives CDR1 MDHEN, CDR2 SYDVKM. This CDR3 is built from 14 residues. The J segment lost 5 bases and the V segment lost 4 bases, leaving 6 bases of the junction unmatched. The CDR3 DNA reads TGTGCCAGCAGTTGGACAGGGAGTGAGGAGACCCAGTACTTC. Translating it yields CASSWTGSEETQYF.

This chain uses TRBV5-1 with TRBJ1-3; D perhaps matches TRBD1 (5 bases). Germline V lookup: CDR1 SGHRS, CDR2 YFSETQ. The V and J ends lost 0 bases and 0 bases respectively, with 7 bases between them. The CDR3 sequence is 15 residues long. CDR3 region: CASSLDRSSGNTIYF. The DNA of the CDR3 is TGCGCCAGCAGCTTGGACAGGTCCTCTGGAAACACCATATATTTT.

This chain joins TRBV11-2 and TRBJ2-2, with D maybe TRBD2 (5 bases). V gave up 1 base and J gave up 4 bases, with 7 bases separating them. Germline V gene data show CDR1 as SGHAT and CDR2 as FQNNGV. The CDR3 runs to 14 residues. The CDR3 sequence is CASSLVGSTGELFF. The CDR3, as DNA: TGTGCCAGCAGCTTAGTTGGGAGCACCGGGGAGCTGTTTTTT. Supplemented by reference TRBV11-2 and TRBJ2-2, the full variable domain reads EAGVAQSPRYKIIEKRQSVAFWCNPISGHATLYWYQQILGQGPKLLIQFQNNGVVDDSQLPKDRFSAERLKGVDSTLKIQPAKLEDSAVYLCASSLVGSTGELFFGEGSRLTVL.

The V gene is TRBV19, the J gene TRBJ1-2, with 8 nucleotides matching TRBD1. CDR1 and CDR2 (germline): LNHDA, SQIVND (reference sequence). V shed 5 bases and J 7 bases; nucleotides not matched to a gene: 9. CDR3 length: 14 amino acids. CDR3 residues: CASSPQGQGSGYTF. The CDR3 DNA sequence: TGTGCCAGTAGTCCCCAAGGACAGGGCTCTGGCTACACCTTC.

The rearrangement joins TRBV5-1 to TRBJ2-3; D is uncertain. Germline lookup yields CDR1 SGHRS and CDR2 YFSETQ. CDR3 length: 12 amino acids. V lost 2 bases to trimming and J lost 3 bases, with 4 bases between them. In DNA form, the CDR3 reads TGCGCCAGCAGCTTCGAAACAGATACGCAGTATTTT. It encodes CASSFETDTQYF.

The chain uses TRBV28 and TRBJ1-5; D is unclear. Germline V gene lookup returns CDR1 MDHEN and CDR2 SYDVKM. The V and J ends lost 6 bases and 10 bases respectively, with 16 bases between them. This CDR3 has 13 amino acids. This chain's CDR3 is CASSSPEGVPQHF. DNA of the CDR3: TGTGCCAGCAGCAGCCCTGAGGGAGTACCCCAGCATTTT.

This sequence joins TRBV2 and TRBJ2-7; 7 bases match TRBD2. J gave up 5 bases and V 11 bases, and 9 bases lay outside the gene matches. This CDR3 is 12 amino acids long. CDR1 is SNHLY, CDR2 FYNNEI, per germline. CDR3 bases: TGTGCCGACCGGGGGAGGGCCAACGAGCAGTACTTC. Its protein product is CADRGRANEQYF.